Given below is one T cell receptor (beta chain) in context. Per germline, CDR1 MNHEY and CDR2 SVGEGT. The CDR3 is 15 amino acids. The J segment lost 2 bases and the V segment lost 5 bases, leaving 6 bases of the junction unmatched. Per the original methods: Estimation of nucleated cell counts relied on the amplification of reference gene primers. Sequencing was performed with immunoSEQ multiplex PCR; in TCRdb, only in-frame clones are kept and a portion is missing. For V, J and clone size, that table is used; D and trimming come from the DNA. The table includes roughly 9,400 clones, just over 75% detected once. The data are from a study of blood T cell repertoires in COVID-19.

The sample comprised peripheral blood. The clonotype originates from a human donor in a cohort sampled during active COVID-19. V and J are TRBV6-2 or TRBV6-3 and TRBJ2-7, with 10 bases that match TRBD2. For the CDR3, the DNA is TGTGCCAGCAGTCAAGGGACTAGCGTTACCTACGAGCAGTACTTC. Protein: CASSQGTSVTYEQYF.